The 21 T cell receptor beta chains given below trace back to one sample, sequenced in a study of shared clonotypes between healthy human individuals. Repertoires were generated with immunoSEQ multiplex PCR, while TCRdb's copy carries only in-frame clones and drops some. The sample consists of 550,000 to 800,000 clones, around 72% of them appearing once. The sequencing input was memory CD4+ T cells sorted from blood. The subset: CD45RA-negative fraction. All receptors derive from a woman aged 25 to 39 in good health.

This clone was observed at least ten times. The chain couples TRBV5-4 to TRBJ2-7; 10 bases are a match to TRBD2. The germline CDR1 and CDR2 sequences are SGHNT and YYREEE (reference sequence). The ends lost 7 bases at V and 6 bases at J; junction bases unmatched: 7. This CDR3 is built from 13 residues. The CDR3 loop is CASAAGLASEQYF. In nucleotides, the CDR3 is TGTGCCAGCGCGGCGGGACTAGCGTCCGAGCAGTACTTC.

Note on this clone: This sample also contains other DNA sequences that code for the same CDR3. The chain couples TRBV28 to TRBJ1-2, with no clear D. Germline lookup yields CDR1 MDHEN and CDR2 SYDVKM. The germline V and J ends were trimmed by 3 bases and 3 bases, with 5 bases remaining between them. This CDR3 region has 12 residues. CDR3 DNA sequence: TGTGCCAGCAGTTTCCAGGACTATGGCTACACCTTC. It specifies CASSFQDYGYTF.

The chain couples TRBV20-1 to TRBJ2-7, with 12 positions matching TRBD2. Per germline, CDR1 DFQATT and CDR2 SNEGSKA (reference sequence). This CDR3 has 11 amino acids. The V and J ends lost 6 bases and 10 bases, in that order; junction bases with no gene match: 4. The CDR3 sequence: CSAWTSGNQYF. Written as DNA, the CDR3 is TGCAGTGCGTGGACTAGCGGGAACCAGTACTTC.

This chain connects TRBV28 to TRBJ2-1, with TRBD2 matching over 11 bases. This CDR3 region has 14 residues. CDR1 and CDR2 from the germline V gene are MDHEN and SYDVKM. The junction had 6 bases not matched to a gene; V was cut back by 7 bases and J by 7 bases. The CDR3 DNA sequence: TGTGCCAGCAAACTAGCGGGAGTGTGGAATGAGCAGTTCTTC. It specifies CASKLAGVWNEQFF.

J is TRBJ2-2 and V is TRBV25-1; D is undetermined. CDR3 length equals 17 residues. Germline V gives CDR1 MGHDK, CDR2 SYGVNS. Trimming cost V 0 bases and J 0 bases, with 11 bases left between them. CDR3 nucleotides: TGTGCCAGCAGTGAATATATTCGTGGATCGAACACCGGGGAGCTGTTTTTT. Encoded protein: CASSEYIRGSNTGELFF.

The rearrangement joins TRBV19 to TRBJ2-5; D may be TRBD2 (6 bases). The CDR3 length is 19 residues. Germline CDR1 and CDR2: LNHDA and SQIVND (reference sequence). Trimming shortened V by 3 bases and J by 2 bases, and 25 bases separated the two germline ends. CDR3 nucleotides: TGTGCCAGTAGTATGGACGGGAGTGGGCCGCTGGGGTCTCAAGAGACCCAGTACTTC. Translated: CASSMDGSGPLGSQETQYF.

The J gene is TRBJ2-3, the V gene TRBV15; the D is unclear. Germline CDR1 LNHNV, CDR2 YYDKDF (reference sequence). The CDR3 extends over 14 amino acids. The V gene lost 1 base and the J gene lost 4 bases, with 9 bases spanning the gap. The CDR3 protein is CATSRVVGPDTQYF. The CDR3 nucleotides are TGTGCCACCAGCAGAGTTGTCGGGCCAGATACGCAGTATTTT. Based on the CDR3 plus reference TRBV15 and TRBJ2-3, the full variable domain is DAMVIQNPRYQVTQFGKPVTLSCSQTLNHNVMYWYQQKSSQAPKLLFHYYDKDFNNEADTPDNFQSRRPNTSFCFLDIRSPGLGDTAMYLCATSRVVGPDTQYFGPGTRLTVL.

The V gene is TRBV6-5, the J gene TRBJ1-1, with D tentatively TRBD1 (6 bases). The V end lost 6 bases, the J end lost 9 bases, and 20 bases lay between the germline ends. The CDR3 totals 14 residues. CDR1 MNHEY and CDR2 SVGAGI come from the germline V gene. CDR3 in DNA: TGTGCCAGCAGCGAAACTCAGGGGCTGTTAAAAGCTTTCTTT. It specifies CASSETQGLLKAFF.

The CDR3 DNA is TGTGCCAGCAGCCAAGATTCTAGCGGGAGATGGAAGACCCAGTACTTC. Its protein product is CASSQDSSGRWKTQYF. J is TRBJ2-5 and V is TRBV14; 10 bases fit TRBD2. J gave up 6 bases and V 0 bases, and 7 bases lay outside the gene matches. This CDR3 contains 16 residues. The germline V gene encodes CDR1 SGHDN and CDR2 FVKESK.

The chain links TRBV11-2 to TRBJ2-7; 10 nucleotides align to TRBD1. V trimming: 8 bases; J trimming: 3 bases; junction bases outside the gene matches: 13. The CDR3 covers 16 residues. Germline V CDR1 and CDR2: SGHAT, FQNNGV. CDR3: CASGFNEGQGFYEQYF. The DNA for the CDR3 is TGTGCCAGCGGTTTTAACGAGGGACAGGGGTTCTACGAGCAGTACTTC.

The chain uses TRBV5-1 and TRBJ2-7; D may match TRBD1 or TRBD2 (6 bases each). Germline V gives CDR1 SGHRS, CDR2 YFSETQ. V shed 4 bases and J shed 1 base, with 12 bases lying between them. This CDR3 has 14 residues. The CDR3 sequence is CASSLRGRSYEQYF. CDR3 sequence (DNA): TGCGCCAGCAGCCTGAGGGGGAGGTCCTACGAGCAGTACTTC.

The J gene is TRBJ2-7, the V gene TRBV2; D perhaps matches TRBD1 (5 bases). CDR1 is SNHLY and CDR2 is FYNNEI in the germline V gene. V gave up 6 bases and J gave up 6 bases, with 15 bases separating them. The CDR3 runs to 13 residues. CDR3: CASSFRRDLEQYF. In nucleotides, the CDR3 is TGTGCCAGCAGCTTTCGCAGGGATCTCGAGCAGTACTTC.

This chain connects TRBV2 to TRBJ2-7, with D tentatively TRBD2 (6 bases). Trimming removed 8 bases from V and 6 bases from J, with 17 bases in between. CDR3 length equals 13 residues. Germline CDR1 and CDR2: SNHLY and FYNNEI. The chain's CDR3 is CASSSAGLGEQYF. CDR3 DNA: TGTGCCAGCTCATCGGCGGGGCTGGGCGAGCAGTACTTC.

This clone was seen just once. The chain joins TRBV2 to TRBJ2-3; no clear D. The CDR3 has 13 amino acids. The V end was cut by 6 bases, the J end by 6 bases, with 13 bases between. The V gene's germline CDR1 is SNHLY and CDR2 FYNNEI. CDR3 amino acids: CASRLDSYDTQYF. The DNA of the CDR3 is TGTGCCAGCAGGCTCGATAGCTACGATACGCAGTATTTT.

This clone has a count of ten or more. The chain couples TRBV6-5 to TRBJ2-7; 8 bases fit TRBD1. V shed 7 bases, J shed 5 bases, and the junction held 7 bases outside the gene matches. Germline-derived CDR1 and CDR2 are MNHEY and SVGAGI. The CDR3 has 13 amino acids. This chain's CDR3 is CASTFGQGDEQYF. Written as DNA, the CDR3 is TGTGCCAGCACTTTCGGACAGGGAGACGAGCAGTACTTC.

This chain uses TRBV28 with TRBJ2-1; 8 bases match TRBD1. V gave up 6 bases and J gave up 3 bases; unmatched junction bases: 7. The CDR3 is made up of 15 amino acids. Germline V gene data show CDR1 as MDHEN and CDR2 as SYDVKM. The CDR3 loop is CASSQDRVVYNEQFF. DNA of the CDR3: TGTGCCAGCAGCCAGGACAGGGTGGTCTACAATGAGCAGTTCTTC.

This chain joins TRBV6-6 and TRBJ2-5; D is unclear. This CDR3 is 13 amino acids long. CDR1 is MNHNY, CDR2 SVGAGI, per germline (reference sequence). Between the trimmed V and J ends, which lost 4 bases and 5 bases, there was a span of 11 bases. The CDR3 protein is CASSSRQRETQYF. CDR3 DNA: TGTGCCAGCAGTTCTAGGCAAAGGGAGACCCAGTACTTC.

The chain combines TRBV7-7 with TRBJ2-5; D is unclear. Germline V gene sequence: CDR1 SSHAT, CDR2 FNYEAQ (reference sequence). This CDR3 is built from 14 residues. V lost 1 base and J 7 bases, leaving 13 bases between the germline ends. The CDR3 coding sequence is TGTGCCAGCAGCTTAGGGACGAACATTGGGACCCAGTACTTC. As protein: CASSLGTNIGTQYF.

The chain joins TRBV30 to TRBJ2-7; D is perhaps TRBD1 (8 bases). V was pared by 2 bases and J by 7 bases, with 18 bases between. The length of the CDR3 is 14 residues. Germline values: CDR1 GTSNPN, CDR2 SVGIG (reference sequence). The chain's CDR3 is CAWSLNLQGGEQYF. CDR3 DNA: TGTGCCTGGAGTTTAAACCTACAGGGGGGGGAGCAGTACTTC.

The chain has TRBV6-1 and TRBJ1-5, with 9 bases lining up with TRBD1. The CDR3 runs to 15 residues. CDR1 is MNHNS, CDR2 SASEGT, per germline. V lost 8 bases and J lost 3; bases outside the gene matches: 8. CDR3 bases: TGTGCCAGCCGAAGGGACAGGGCTTTCAATCAGCCCCAGCATTTT. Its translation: CASRRDRAFNQPQHF.

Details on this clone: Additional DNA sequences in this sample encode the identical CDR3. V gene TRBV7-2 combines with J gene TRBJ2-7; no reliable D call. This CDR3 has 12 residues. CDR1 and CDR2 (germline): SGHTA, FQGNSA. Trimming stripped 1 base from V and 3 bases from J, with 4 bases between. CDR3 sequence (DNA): TGTGCCAGCAGCTTAGTAGACTACGAGCAGTACTTC. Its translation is CASSLVDYEQYF. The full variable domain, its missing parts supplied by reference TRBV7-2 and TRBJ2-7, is GAGVSQSPSNKVTEKGKDVELRCDPISGHTALYWYRQSLGQGLEFLIYFQGNSAPDKSGLPSDRFSAERTGGSVSTLTIQRTQQEDSAVYLCASSLVDYEQYFGPGTRLTVT.